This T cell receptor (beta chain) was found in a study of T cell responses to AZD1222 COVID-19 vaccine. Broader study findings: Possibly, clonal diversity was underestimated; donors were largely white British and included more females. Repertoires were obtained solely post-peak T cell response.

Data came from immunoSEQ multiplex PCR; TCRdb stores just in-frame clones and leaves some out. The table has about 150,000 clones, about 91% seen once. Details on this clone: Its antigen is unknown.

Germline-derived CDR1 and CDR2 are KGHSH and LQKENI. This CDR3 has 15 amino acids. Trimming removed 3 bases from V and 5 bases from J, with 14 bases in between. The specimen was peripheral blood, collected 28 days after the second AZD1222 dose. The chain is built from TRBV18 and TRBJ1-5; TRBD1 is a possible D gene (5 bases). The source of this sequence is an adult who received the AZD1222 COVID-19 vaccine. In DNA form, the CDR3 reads TGTGCCAGCTCACCTCAGGGAGGGGTGGATCAGCCCCAGCATTTT. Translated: CASSPQGGVDQPQHF.